The 11 T cell receptor beta chains presented below share a single source sample, sequenced in a study of T cells after posttransplantation cyclophosphamide. The method was immunoSEQ multiplex PCR; TCRdb's version includes in-frame clones alone and lacks a portion of them. This set yields tens of thousands of clones and no singletons; the top ten hold over 2%. The specimen was PBMCs. The receptors were gathered from a man between 40 and 49 years old in good health, CMV-negative, and a related stem cell transplant donor.

This clone has a count of ten or more. The chain combines TRBV4-2 with TRBJ2-5; 9 bases align to TRBD2. The CDR3 has 16 amino acids. J lost 3 bases, V lost 0 bases, and 5 bases had no gene match. CDR1 and CDR2 (germline): LGHNA, YNFKEQ. The CDR3 loop is CASSQDHPSGEETQYF. The DNA of the CDR3 is TGTGCCAGCAGCCAAGATCACCCTAGCGGGGAAGAGACCCAGTACTTC.

There are many counts of this clone. The chain links TRBV27 to TRBJ1-5; D ambiguous. Germline V gene lookup returns CDR1 MNHEY and CDR2 SMNVEV (reference sequence). With 0 bases removed from V and 5 bases from J, the gap between germline ends came to 8 bases. The CDR3 length is 14 residues. This CDR3 is CASSLSRPDQPQHF. CDR3 nucleotide sequence: TGTGCCAGCAGTTTATCGAGGCCCGATCAGCCCCAGCATTTT.

This clone was observed at least ten times. V is TRBV5-1 and J is TRBJ2-7; D remains ambiguous. Germline loops: CDR1 SGHRS, CDR2 YFSETQ. V lost 0 bases and J 3 bases, leaving 13 bases between the germline ends. This CDR3 is 15 amino acids long. The CDR3 bases are TGCGCCAGCAGCTTGGAGGCGCGCCGAGGCTACGAGCAGTACTTC. Its translation is CASSLEARRGYEQYF.

This clone appeared many times. This rearrangement joins TRBV29-1 to TRBJ1-2; no definite D call. CDR1 SQVTM and CDR2 ANQGSEA come from the germline V gene. CDR3 length equals 13 residues. V was trimmed by 7 bases and J by 5 bases, leaving 17 bases between them. DNA for the CDR3: TGCAGCGCCGGAATCGGGGTTAATTATGGCTACACCTTC. Translated, it gives CSAGIGVNYGYTF.

This clone was found many times. The chain employs TRBV4-1 and TRBJ2-2; possibly TRBD2 for D (6 bases). CDR1 MGHRA and CDR2 YSYEKL come from the germline V gene. CDR3 length equals 18 residues. Trimming pared 1 base from V and 1 base from J, leaving 16 bases between. CDR3 in amino acids: CASSQGVAERLNTGELFF. The CDR3 DNA sequence: TGCGCCAGCAGCCAAGGAGTAGCGGAAAGACTGAACACCGGGGAGCTGTTTTTT.

This clone was seen ten or more times. The chain is built from TRBV29-1 and TRBJ1-3; D remains unclear. V was cut by 4 bases and J by 2 bases, with 15 bases left in between. From germline, CDR1 is SQVTM and CDR2 ANQGSEA. The CDR3 is 15 residues long. CDR3 loop: CSVAGRSQAGNTIYF. The DNA of the CDR3 is TGCAGCGTTGCCGGTAGGAGCCAAGCTGGAAACACCATATATTTT.

This clone was seen at least ten times. The CDR3 is CAWSQGLAKDEQFF. Here the CDR3 DNA reads TGTGCCTGGAGTCAGGGACTAGCCAAGGATGAGCAGTTCTTC. The chain couples TRBV30 to TRBJ2-1; 9 bases map to TRBD2. With V trimmed by 2 bases and J by 8 bases, 7 bases remained unmatched. The CDR3 is 14 amino acids. The germline gives CDR1 GTSNPN, CDR2 SVGIG (reference sequence). The whole variable domain, remainder taken from reference TRBV30 and TRBJ2-1, is SQTIHQWPATLVQPVGSPLSLECTVEGTSNPNLYWYRQAAGRGLQLLFYSVGIGQISSEVPQNLSASRPQDRQFILSSKKLLLSDSGFYLCAWSQGLAKDEQFFGPGTRLTVL.

This clone was seen many times. The chain uses TRBV28 and TRBJ1-2; no clear D gene. Trimming shortened V by 7 bases and J by 4 bases, and 19 bases separated the two germline ends. The CDR3 consists of 15 residues. Germline V gene sequence: CDR1 MDHEN, CDR2 SYDVKM. CDR3 region: CASTLREDSFYGYTF. The CDR3 nucleotides are TGTGCCAGCACCCTTCGGGAAGACTCCTTCTATGGCTACACCTTC.

This clone came up a few times. V usage is TRBV6-1 and J usage is TRBJ2-7; D gene unclear. The length of the CDR3 is 11 residues. Germline assignment: CDR1 MNHNS and CDR2 SASEGT. V shed 6 bases and J shed 4 bases, with 7 bases lying between them. The CDR3 is CASRTYYEQYF. CDR3 bases: TGTGCCAGCAGGACATATTACGAGCAGTACTTC.

This clone was seen ten or more times. This chain uses TRBV28 with TRBJ1-1; TRBD1 matches at 12 bases. CDR1 and CDR2 from the germline V gene are MDHEN and SYDVKM. The ends lost 3 bases at V and 5 bases at J; junction bases unmatched: 4. The CDR3 runs 15 residues. The CDR3 reads CASSLGDRGQTEAFF. The CDR3 DNA reads TGTGCCAGCAGTTTGGGGGACAGGGGGCAAACTGAAGCTTTCTTT.

This clone was recorded many times. This rearrangement joins TRBV28 to TRBJ1-5, with a possible D match to TRBD1 (5 bases). Looked up from germline, CDR1 is MDHEN and CDR2 is SYDVKM. The CDR3 has 16 amino acids. Trimming took off 10 bases at V and 0 bases at J, with 19 bases between the two ends. The CDR3 sequence: CATLVKGRGSNQPQHF. CDR3 nucleotides: TGTGCCACGCTCGTCAAGGGTAGGGGTAGCAATCAGCCCCAGCATTTT.